This is a list of T cell receptor beta chains from one sample in a study of blood T cell repertoires in COVID-19. Profiled with immunoSEQ multiplex PCR; TCRdb holds only in-frame clones, not every one. The sample consists of 95,000 to 150,000 clones, about 86% of them appearing once. Sequences were obtained from peripheral blood. These receptors all stem from a woman in her forties or fifties with acute or convalescent COVID-19. Both conserved end residues are part of each CDR3. A D gene is named only where the DNA matches it firmly. For some rows the clone size is stated as once, few or many, or as a class when expanded; others skip it.

D: .
J: TRBJ1-2
V: TRBV6-2/TRBV6-3
size: .
DNA: TGTGCCAGCAGTCTCCGGACTCTGGGAGGCTACACCTTC
CDR3: CASSLRTLGGYTF

D: .
J: TRBJ1-3
V: TRBV7-8
size: .
DNA: TGTGCCAGCAGCAGTGAGCGGGGAAACACCATATATTTT
CDR3: CASSSERGNTIYF

D: TRBD1
J: TRBJ2-7
V: TRBV6-5
size: .
DNA: TGTGCCAGCAGTTTCCCCGGGACAGGGGTGGGTGAGCAGTACTTC
CDR3: CASSFPGTGVGEQYF

D: TRBD1
J: TRBJ2-1
V: TRBV19
size: .
DNA: TGTGCCAGTAACCCGGGACAGGGTTTAATGGGCAATGAGCAGTTCTTC
CDR3: CASNPGQGLMGNEQFF

D: .
J: TRBJ2-2
V: TRBV4-3
size: .
DNA: TGCGCCAGCAGCCGAGGAGGGGACACCGGGGAGCTGTTTTTT
CDR3: CASSRGGDTGELFF

D: TRBD2
J: TRBJ2-4
V: TRBV5-6
size: .
DNA: TGTGCCAGCAGCTTGGTTAGCGGGGGGGCGGTATCCCAGTACTTC
CDR3: CASSLVSGGAVSQYF

D: .
J: TRBJ2-3
V: TRBV18
size: .
DNA: TGTGCCAGCTCACCACCGGCAGGTACAGATACGCAGTATTTT
CDR3: CASSPPAGTDTQYF

D: TRBD2
J: TRBJ2-6
V: TRBV10-2
size: .
DNA: TGCGCCAGCAGGGAAGGACTAGCGTCTGGGGCCAACGTCCTGACTTTC
CDR3: CASREGLASGANVLTF

D: .
J: TRBJ1-5
V: TRBV27
size: .
DNA: TGTGCCAGCAGTTTATCATCAGGCGCCAATCAGCCCCAGCATTTT
CDR3: CASSLSSGANQPQHF

D: .
J: TRBJ1-3
V: TRBV6-6
size: .
DNA: TGTGCCAGCAGCATGATGAGGCTCTCTGGAAACACCATATATTTT
CDR3: CASSMMRLSGNTIYF

D: TRBD2
J: TRBJ2-7
V: TRBV5-5
size: .
DNA: TGTGCCAGCAGCTTGGACGCGGGAGGTGCCTACGAGCAGTACTTC
CDR3: CASSLDAGGAYEQYF

D: .
J: TRBJ2-5
V: TRBV5-4
size: .
DNA: TGTGCCAGCAGCCCTAGCTTTCCGACACATGAAGAGACCCAGTACTTC
CDR3: CASSPSFPTHEETQYF

D: .
J: TRBJ2-4
V: TRBV4-3
size: once
DNA: TGCGCCAGCAGCCAAGATATGACATCTCTAGCCAAAAACATTCAGTACTTC
CDR3: CASSQDMTSLAKNIQYF

D: TRBD1
J: TRBJ1-5
V: TRBV19
size: .
DNA: TGTGCCAGTAGCAGGGGACAGGCACTAAATCAGCCCCAGCATTTT
CDR3: CASSRGQALNQPQHF

D: .
J: TRBJ2-2
V: TRBV5-1
size: .
DNA: TGCGCCAGCAGCTTGGAGGGGGTCGGGGAGCTGTTTTTT
CDR3: CASSLEGVGELFF

D: TRBD1
J: TRBJ1-3
V: TRBV11-2
size: few
DNA: TGTGCCAGCAGCCAGGGACAGGATGGAAACACCATATATTTT
CDR3: CASSQGQDGNTIYF

D: .
J: TRBJ1-3
V: TRBV7-8
size: .
DNA: TGTGCCAGCAGCCCCCCGAGGTACTACGGAAACACCATATATTTT
CDR3: CASSPPRYYGNTIYF

D: TRBD1
J: TRBJ2-7
V: TRBV7-6
size: .
DNA: TGTGCCAGCAGCGCCAACAGGGGCTACGAGCAGTACTTC
CDR3: CASSANRGYEQYF

D: .
J: TRBJ2-2
V: TRBV6-5
size: .
DNA: TGTGCCAGCAGTTACTCTTTAGCGGCCGGGGAGCTGTTTTTT
CDR3: CASSYSLAAGELFF

D: TRBD2
J: TRBJ2-1
V: TRBV20-1
size: .
DNA: TGCAGTGCTAGTCGAGCGGGATCCTACAATGAGCAGTTCTTC
CDR3: CSASRAGSYNEQFF

D: .
J: TRBJ1-2
V: TRBV19
size: .
DNA: TGTGCCAGTAGTATTACATGGGCGGGCGGCTACACCTTC
CDR3: CASSITWAGGYTF

D: .
J: TRBJ1-1
V: TRBV6-2/TRBV6-3
size: .
DNA: TGTGCCAGCAGTTACAGGGGAATTGAAGCTTTCTTT
CDR3: CASSYRGIEAFF

D: TRBD1
J: TRBJ1-1
V: TRBV7-2
size: .
DNA: TGTGCCAGCAGCTCACAGGGGTTGGTTGGGGCTTTCTTT
CDR3: CASSSQGLVGAFF

D: .
J: TRBJ1-5
V: TRBV7-2
size: .
DNA: TGTGCCAGCACCAGCGGTGGGCAGCCCCAGCATTTT
CDR3: CASTSGGQPQHF

D: .
J: TRBJ1-2
V: TRBV20-1
size: .
DNA: TGCAGTGCTAGTCCACAAGCTAACTATGGCTACACCTTC
CDR3: CSASPQANYGYTF

D: .
J: TRBJ2-5
V: TRBV7-2
size: .
DNA: TGTGCCAGCAACTCTAACCAAGAGACCCAGTACTTC
CDR3: CASNSNQETQYF